In its sample, the clone carrying this T cell receptor (beta chain) was seen once. Its antigen is unknown. The sample belongs to a study of OX40 agonist ivuxolimab in advanced cancers. General study results and limits: CD4+ and CD8+ blood T cells expanded clonally by week 6 at 0.1 to 3.0 mg/kg.

Assay: immunoSEQ multiplex PCR; the TCRdb copy retains only in-frame clones and omits some. The top ten hold approximately 0.99% of the sample, which has 70,000 to 75,000 clones, 86% seen once. The CDR3 covers 15 residues. The V gene end was trimmed by 1 base and the J gene end by 3 bases; junction bases not matched to a gene: 3. Looked up from germline, CDR1 is SGHAT and CDR2 is FQNNGV. This TCR came from an adult with an advanced solid tumor such as melanoma, head and neck, liver or kidney cancer. The V and J genes are TRBV11-2 and TRBJ2-7, with 10 bases lining up with TRBD1. This material consisted of CD4+ or CD8+ T cells sorted from blood, taken in a trial of the OX40 agonist ivuxolimab. The CDR3 DNA is TGTGCCAGCAGCTTAGCCGGGACAGGGGTCTACGAGCAGTACTTC. Encoded protein: CASSLAGTGVYEQYF. Full variable domain (outside the CDR3, taken from reference TRBV11-2 and TRBJ2-7): EAGVAQSPRYKIIEKRQSVAFWCNPISGHATLYWYQQILGQGPKLLIQFQNNGVVDDSQLPKDRFSAERLKGVDSTLKIQPAKLEDSAVYLCASSLAGTGVYEQYFGPGTRLTVT.